Below, 11 T cell receptor beta chains from the same sample are listed, as sequenced in a study of cytomegalovirus exposure and HLA in healthy donors. This PCR relied on a set of 60 Vbeta primers and 13 Jbeta primers. The repertoire was sequenced with immunoSEQ multiplex PCR; TCRdb's copy has only in-frame clones and lacks some. The sample shows 98,000 or so clones, approximately 76% of them seen only once. Sequenced input: PBMCs. These TCRs come from a man aged 40-49 years in good health and CMV-seronegative.

The chain combines TRBV25-1 with TRBJ1-4, with 8 bases identical to TRBD1. The V gene end was trimmed by 3 bases and the J gene end by 7 bases; junction bases not matched to a gene: 7. Germline V gives CDR1 MGHDK, CDR2 SYGVNS. CDR3 length: 15 amino acids. This CDR3 is CASSDVRTGFEKLFF. As DNA, the CDR3 is TGTGCCAGCAGTGATGTCAGGACAGGGTTTGAAAAACTGTTTTTT.

The table lists this clone with a few counts. The chain recombines TRBV6-4 with TRBJ1-5; TRBD1 is a possible D gene (6 bases). The V end was cut by 6 bases, the J end by 4 bases, with 10 bases between. The CDR3 is 13 residues long. CDR1 is MRHNA and CDR2 is SNTAGT in the germline V gene. The DNA of the CDR3 is TGTGCCAGCAGCAGACAGGAGAATCAGCCCCAGCATTTT. Its translation is CASSRQENQPQHF.

CDR3 region: CASRGGQGGYTEAFF. CDR3 nucleotide sequence: TGTGCCAGCAGAGGGGGGCAGGGAGGGTACACTGAAGCTTTCTTT. The chain joins TRBV28 to TRBJ1-1; maybe TRBD1 (6 bases). The CDR3 has 15 residues. V was clipped by 6 bases and J by 3 bases, with 17 bases between them. The germline CDR1 and CDR2 sequences are MDHEN and SYDVKM.

This chain uses TRBV7-7 with TRBJ2-3, with 15 bases aligning to TRBD2. With V trimmed by 5 bases and J by 6 bases, 9 bases remained unmatched. Germline V gene data show CDR1 as SSHAT and CDR2 as FNYEAQ (reference sequence). This CDR3 contains 17 residues. The CDR3 region has the DNA TGTGCCAGCAGCCCCTGGACTAGCGGGGGGGCCATCGATACGCAGTATTTT. This gives the protein CASSPWTSGGAIDTQYF.

This clone is deemed medium-sized (0.01 to 0.1%). The chain carries TRBV5-8 and TRBJ2-3, with a possible D match to TRBD2 (6 bases). The germline V gene encodes CDR1 SGHTS and CDR2 YDEGEE. The CDR3 totals 15 residues. Trimming stripped 6 bases from V and 0 bases from J, with 14 bases between. CDR3 DNA: TGTGCCAGCACCCCCGGGGCGGGAAGCACAGATACGCAGTATTTT. Residues: CASTPGAGSTDTQYF.

CDR3 residues: CATSGGENFF. The CDR3 DNA reads as TGTGCCACCTCCGGAGGGGAGAATTTCTTC. The chain employs TRBV28 and TRBJ2-1, with D perhaps matching TRBD2 (6 bases). Trimming stripped 10 bases from V and 16 bases from J, with 17 bases between. The germline gives CDR1 MDHEN, CDR2 SYDVKM. This CDR3 is 10 amino acids long. The variable domain in full, completed from reference TRBV28 and TRBJ2-1, reads DVKVTQSSRYLVKRTGEKVFLECVQDMDHENMFWYRQDPGLGLRLIYFSYDVKMKEKGDIPEGYSVSREKKERFSLILESASTNQTSMYLCATSGGENFFGPGTRLTVL.

In nucleotides, the CDR3 is TGTGCCAGCAGCCCCGGGGGGAGCCACTCCTACGAGCAGTACTTC. This translates into CASSPGGSHSYEQYF. This chain links TRBV9 with TRBJ2-7, with 7 bases lining up with TRBD2. The germline V gene has CDR1 SGDLS and CDR2 YYNGEE. V dropped 4 bases and J dropped 0; count of bases not matched to a gene: 7. This CDR3 region has 15 residues.

The rearrangement links TRBV18 to TRBJ1-4, with unresolved D. Between the trimmed V and J ends, which lost 5 bases and 8 bases, there was a span of 18 bases. The CDR3 contains 15 residues. Germline lookup yields CDR1 KGHSH and CDR2 LQKENI. Here the CDR3 reads CASSTRVRSNEKLFF. The CDR3 DNA reads TGTGCCAGCTCAACACGGGTGAGGAGTAACGAAAAACTGTTTTTT.

This sequence joins TRBV30 and TRBJ2-2; TRBD1 is a possible D gene (5 bases). Germline assignment: CDR1 GTSNPN and CDR2 SVGIG (reference sequence). V lost 2 bases, J lost 1 base, and 8 bases lay in between. This CDR3 is built from 14 residues. CDR3: CAWSLGRNTGELFF. CDR3 in DNA: TGTGCCTGGAGTTTGGGGCGGAACACCGGGGAGCTGTTTTTT.

In this sample, this clone turned up once. Compared with germline, one end of the junction differs, possibly owing to a read error. This rearrangement joins TRBV7-9 to TRBJ2-7, with 9 bases lining up with TRBD1. Looked up from germline, CDR1 is SEHNR and CDR2 is FQNEAQ (reference sequence). This CDR3 comprises 16 residues. The CDR3 sequence is CSSSLGQGQGIEPKYF. CDR3 DNA: TGTTCCAGCAGCTTAGGACAGGGACAGGGCATCGAGCCGAAGTACTTC.

Remarks on this clone: One end of the junction does not line up with germline, which may come from a read error. In the same sample, other DNA sequences code for this CDR3. The J gene is TRBJ2-3, the V gene TRBV12-5, with 7 positions matching TRBD2. There are 13 residues in the CDR3. Germline V CDR1 and CDR2: LGHNT, FRNRAP. CDR3 bases: TGCGCTAGTGGTTTAGGGGAGGGAGATACGCAGTATTTT. This gives the protein CASGLGEGDTQYF. Full variable domain (missing parts from reference TRBV12-5 and TRBJ2-3): DARVTQTPRHKVTEMGQEVTMRCQPILGHNTVFWYRQTMMQGLELLAYFRNRAPLDDSGMPKDRFSAEMPDATLATLKIQPSEPRDSAVYFCASGLGEGDTQYFGPGTRLTVL.